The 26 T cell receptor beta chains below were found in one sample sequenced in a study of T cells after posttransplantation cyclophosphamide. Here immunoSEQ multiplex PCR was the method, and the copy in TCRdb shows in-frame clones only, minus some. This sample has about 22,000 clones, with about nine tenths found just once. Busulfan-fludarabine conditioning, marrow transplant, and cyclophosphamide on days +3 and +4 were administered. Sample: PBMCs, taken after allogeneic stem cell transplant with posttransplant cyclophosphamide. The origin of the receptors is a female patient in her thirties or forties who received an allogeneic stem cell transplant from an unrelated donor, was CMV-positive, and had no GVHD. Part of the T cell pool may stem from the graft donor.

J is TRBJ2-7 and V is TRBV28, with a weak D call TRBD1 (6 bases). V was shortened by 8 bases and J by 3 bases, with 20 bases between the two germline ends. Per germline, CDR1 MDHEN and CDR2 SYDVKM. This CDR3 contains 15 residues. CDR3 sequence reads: CASSSTDSWNYEQYF. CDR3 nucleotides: TGTGCCAGCTCCTCGACGGACAGTTGGAACTACGAGCAGTACTTC.

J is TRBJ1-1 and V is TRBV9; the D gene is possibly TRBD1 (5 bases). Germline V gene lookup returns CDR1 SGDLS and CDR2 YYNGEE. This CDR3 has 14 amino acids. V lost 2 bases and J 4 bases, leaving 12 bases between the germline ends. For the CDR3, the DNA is TGTGCCAGCAGCGTGATAGGGGAGGCCACTGAAGCTTTCTTT. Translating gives CASSVIGEATEAFF.

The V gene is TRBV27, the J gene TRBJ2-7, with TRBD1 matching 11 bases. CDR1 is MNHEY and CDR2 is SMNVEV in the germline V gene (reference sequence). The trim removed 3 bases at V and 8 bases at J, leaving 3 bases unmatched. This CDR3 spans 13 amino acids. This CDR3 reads CASSFGQGAKQYF. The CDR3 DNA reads TGTGCCAGCAGTTTTGGACAGGGGGCCAAGCAGTACTTC.

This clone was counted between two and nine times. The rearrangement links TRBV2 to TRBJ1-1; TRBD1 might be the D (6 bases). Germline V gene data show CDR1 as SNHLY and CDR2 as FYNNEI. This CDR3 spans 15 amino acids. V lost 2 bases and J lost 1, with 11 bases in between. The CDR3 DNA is TGTGCCAGCAGTGAATGGAACAGGGCGAACACTGAAGCTTTCTTT. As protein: CASSEWNRANTEAFF.

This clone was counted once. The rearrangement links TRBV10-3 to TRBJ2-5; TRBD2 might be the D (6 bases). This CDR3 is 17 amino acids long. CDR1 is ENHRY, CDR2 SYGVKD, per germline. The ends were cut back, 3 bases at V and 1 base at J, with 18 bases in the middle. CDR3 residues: CAISDAVGSGPQETQYF. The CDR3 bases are TGTGCCATCAGTGACGCGGTCGGCAGCGGGCCCCAAGAGACCCAGTACTTC.

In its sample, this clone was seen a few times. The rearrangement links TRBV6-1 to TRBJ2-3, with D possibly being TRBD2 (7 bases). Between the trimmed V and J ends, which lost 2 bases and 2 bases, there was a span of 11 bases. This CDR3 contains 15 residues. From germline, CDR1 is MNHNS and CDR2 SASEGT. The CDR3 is CASSELAGATDTQYF. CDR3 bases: TGTGCCAGCAGTGAACTGGCGGGGGCCACAGATACGCAGTATTTT.

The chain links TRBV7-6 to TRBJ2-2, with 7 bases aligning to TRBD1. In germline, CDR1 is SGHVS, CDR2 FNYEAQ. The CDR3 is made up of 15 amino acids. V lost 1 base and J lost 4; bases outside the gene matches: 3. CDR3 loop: CASSLVRGITGELFF. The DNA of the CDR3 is TGTGCCAGCAGCTTAGTCAGGGGGATCACCGGGGAGCTGTTTTTT.

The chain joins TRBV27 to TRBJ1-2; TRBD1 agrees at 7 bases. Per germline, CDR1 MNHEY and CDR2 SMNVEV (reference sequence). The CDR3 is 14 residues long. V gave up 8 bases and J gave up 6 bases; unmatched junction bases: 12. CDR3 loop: CASGRQGGRDGYTF. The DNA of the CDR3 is TGTGCCAGCGGCCGACAGGGAGGACGGGATGGCTACACCTTC.

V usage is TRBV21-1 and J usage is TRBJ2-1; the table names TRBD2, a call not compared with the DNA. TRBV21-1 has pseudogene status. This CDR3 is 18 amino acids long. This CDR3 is CASSKAASGGPTYNEQFF. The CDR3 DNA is TGTGCCAGCAGCAAAGCGGCTAGCGGGGGGCCTACCTACAATGAGCAGTTCTTC.

The CDR3 reads CASSLGGQRNQPQHF. Written as DNA, the CDR3 is TGTGCCAGCAGTTTAGGGGGACAGCGCAATCAGCCCCAGCATTTT. The chain joins TRBV28 to TRBJ1-5; 7 bases are shared with TRBD1. This CDR3 comprises 15 residues. V lost 2 bases, J lost 2 bases, and 3 bases stayed unmatched. CDR1 is MDHEN, CDR2 SYDVKM, per germline. The complete variable domain, with remaining parts taken from reference TRBV28 and TRBJ1-5, reads DVKVTQSSRYLVKRTGEKVFLECVQDMDHENMFWYRQDPGLGLRLIYFSYDVKMKEKGDIPEGYSVSREKKERFSLILESASTNQTSMYLCASSLGGQRNQPQHFGDGTRLSIL.

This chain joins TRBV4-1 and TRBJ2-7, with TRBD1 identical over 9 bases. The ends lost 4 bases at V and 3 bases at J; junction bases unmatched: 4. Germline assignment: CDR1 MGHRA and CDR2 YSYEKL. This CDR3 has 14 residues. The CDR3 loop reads CASSPGQGIYEQYF. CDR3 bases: TGCGCCAGCAGCCCAGGACAGGGGATCTACGAGCAGTACTTC.

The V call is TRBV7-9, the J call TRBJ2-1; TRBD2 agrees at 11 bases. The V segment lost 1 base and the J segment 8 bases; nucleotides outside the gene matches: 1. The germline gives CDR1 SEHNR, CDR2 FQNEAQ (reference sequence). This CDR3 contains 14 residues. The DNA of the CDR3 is TGTGCCAGCAGCTTAGTAGCGGGGGGGCATGAGCAGTTCTTC. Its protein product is CASSLVAGGHEQFF.

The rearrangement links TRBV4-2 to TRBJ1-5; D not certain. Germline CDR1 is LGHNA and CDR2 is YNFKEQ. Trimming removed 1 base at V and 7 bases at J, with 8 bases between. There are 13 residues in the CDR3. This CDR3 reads CASSQGQRQPQHF. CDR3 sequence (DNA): TGTGCCAGCAGCCAAGGTCAGCGGCAGCCCCAGCATTTT.

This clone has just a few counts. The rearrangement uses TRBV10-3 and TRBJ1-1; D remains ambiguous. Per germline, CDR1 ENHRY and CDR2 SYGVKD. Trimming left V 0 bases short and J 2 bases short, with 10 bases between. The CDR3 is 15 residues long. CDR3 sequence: CAISESGRGNTEAFF. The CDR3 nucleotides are TGTGCCATCAGTGAGTCAGGCAGAGGCAACACTGAAGCTTTCTTT.

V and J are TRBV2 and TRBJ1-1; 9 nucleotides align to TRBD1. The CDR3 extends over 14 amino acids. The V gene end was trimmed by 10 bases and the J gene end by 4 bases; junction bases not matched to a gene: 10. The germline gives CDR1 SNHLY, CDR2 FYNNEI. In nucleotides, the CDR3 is TGTGCCACGGGACAGGGACTCCCCCTCACTGAAGCTTTCTTT. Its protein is CATGQGLPLTEAFF. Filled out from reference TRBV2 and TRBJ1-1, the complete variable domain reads EPEVTQTPSHQVTQMGQEVILRCVPISNHLYFYWYRQILGQKVEFLVSFYNNEISEKSEIFDDQFSVERPDGSNFTLKIRSTKLEDSAMYFCATGQGLPLTEAFFGQGTRLTVV.

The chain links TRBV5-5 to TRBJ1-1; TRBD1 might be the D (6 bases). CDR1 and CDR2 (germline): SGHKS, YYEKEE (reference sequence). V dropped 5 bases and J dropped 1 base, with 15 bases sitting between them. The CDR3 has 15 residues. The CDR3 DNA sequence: TGTGCCAGCAGGAGCCCCGGGACAAAGAACACTGAAGCTTTCTTT. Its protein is CASRSPGTKNTEAFF.

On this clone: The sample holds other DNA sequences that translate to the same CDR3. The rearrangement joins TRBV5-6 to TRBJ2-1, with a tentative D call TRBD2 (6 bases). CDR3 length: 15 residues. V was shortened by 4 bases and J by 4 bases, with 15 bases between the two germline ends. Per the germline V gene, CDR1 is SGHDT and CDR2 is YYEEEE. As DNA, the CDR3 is TGTGCCAGCAGCCTGGGCGGGGCCCTTTACAATGAGCAGTTCTTC. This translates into CASSLGGALYNEQFF.

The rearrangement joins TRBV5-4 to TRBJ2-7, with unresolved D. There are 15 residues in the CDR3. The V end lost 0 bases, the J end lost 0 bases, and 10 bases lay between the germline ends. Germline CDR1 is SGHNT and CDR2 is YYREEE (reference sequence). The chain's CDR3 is CASSLGYEASYEQYF. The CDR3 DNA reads TGTGCCAGCAGCTTGGGATACGAGGCCTCCTACGAGCAGTACTTC.

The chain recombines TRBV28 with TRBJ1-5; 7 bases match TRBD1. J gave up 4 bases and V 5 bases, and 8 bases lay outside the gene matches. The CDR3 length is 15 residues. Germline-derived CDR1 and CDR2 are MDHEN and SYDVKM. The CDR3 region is CASSNYRGQNQPQHF. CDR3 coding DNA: TGTGCCAGCAGTAACTACAGGGGCCAGAATCAGCCCCAGCATTTT.

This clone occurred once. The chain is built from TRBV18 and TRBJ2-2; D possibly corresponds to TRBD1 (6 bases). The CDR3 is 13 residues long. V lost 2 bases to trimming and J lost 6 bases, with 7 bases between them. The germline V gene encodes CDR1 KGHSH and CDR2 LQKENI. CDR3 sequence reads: CASSPYRAGELFF. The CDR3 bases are TGTGCCAGCTCACCATACAGGGCCGGGGAGCTGTTTTTT.

In DNA, the CDR3 is TGTGCCAGCAGCTCACAGGGTTTGCATCAGCCCCAGCATTTT. Translating it yields CASSSQGLHQPQHF. The chain is built from TRBV7-2 and TRBJ1-5; D might be TRBD1 (6 bases). The CDR3 spans 14 residues. Germline V lookup: CDR1 SGHTA, CDR2 FQGNSA. V was trimmed by 4 bases and J by 5 bases, leaving 12 bases between them.

In DNA form, the CDR3 reads TGTGCCAGCAGTATTACGGGGGGGGCAGATACGCAGTATTTT. Its translation: CASSITGGADTQYF. The chain employs TRBV5-5 and TRBJ2-3; 8 bases are a match to TRBD2. The CDR3 is made up of 14 amino acids. Germline-derived CDR1 and CDR2 are SGHKS and YYEKEE (reference sequence). J was trimmed by 4 bases and V by 5 bases; bases with no gene match: 6.

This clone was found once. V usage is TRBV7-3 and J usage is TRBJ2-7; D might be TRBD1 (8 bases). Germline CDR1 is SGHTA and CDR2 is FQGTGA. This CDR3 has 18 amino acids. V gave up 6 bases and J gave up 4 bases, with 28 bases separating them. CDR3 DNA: TGTGCCAGCAGTTTCCATATTCTGGGAGCGGGACAGGCTTACGAGCAGTACTTC. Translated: CASSFHILGAGQAYEQYF.

CDR3 DNA: TGTGCCAGCAGCCCCCAGCGGGGGCACTCCTACGAGCAGTACTTC. This codes for CASSPQRGHSYEQYF. This chain links TRBV7-6 with TRBJ2-7; TRBD2 agrees at 8 bases. Per germline, CDR1 SGHVS and CDR2 FNYEAQ. This CDR3 is built from 15 residues. Trimming took 5 bases from V and 0 from J; bases not matched to a gene: 6.

DNA of the CDR3: TGTGCCAGCAGTGAAGCGTCTAGCGAAAGCACAGATACGCAGTATTTT. Amino acids: CASSEASSESTDTQYF. The gene calls are TRBV6-1 and TRBJ2-3; D perhaps matches TRBD2 (6 bases). Trimming removed 0 bases from V and 0 bases from J, with 10 bases in between. The germline V gene encodes CDR1 MNHNS and CDR2 SASEGT. The CDR3 length is 16 residues.

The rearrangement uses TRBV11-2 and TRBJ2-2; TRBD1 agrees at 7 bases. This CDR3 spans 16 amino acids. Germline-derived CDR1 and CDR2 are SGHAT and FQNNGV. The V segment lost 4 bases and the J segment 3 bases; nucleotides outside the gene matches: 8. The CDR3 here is CASSSDGRGHTGELFF. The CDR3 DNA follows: TGTGCCAGCAGCTCCGACGGAAGGGGGCACACCGGGGAGCTGTTTTTT. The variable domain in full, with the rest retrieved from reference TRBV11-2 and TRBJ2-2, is EAGVAQSPRYKIIEKRQSVAFWCNPISGHATLYWYQQILGQGPKLLIQFQNNGVVDDSQLPKDRFSAERLKGVDSTLKIQPAKLEDSAVYLCASSSDGRGHTGELFFGEGSRLTVL.